This entry features one T cell receptor (beta chain) sequence. The record originates from a study of identical twins. Template switching introduced a universal primer site, and the cDNA bore unique molecular identifiers. TCRdb ran MiXCR on the 5' RACE reads and lists one entry per CDR3 protein. Of hundreds of thousands of distinct CDR3 sequences listed, approximately 20% are singletons. Everyone who donated was a healthy Caucasian. The V gene's germline CDR1 is LNHNV and CDR2 YYDKDF (reference sequence). The CDR3 is 12 residues long. V lost 5 bases to trimming and J lost 5 bases, with 7 bases between them. These data were also reused for a study on yellow fever vaccine responses in identical twins.

This receptor was obtained from a young woman in good health. The sample was CD4+ T cells sorted from blood. The J gene is TRBJ2-1, the V gene TRBV15; D is uncertain. The CDR3 bases are TGTGCCACCAGCGCCACTAACAATGAGCAGTTCTTC. Protein product: CATSATNNEQFF.